This T cell receptor beta chain came from a study of response to subunit inactivated influenza vaccine. Study-wide findings and caveats: Each seasonal flu vaccination may recruit only limited new T cells, authors suggested.

CDR1 and CDR2 (germline): DFQATT, SNEGSKA (reference sequence). V lost 6 bases to trimming and J lost 2 bases; unmatched junction nucleotides: 5. The CDR3 totals 13 residues. TCRdb recomputed calls from the RT-PCR reads with MiXCR, one row per CDR3 protein. The sample lists 540,000 or so distinct CDR3 sequences, about an eighth occurring once. Concerning this clonotype itself: What it binds is not known.

The clonotype was recovered from a middle-aged man who received an inactivated influenza vaccine. The chain employs TRBV20-1 and TRBJ2-3; 7 nucleotides agree with TRBD1. The sequencing here drew on PBMCs from blood, taken roughly 48 days after vaccination. CDR3 sequence (DNA): TGCAGTGCCCAGGACAGGCCCACAGATACGCAGTATTTT. Protein product: CSAQDRPTDTQYF.